These T cell receptor beta chains were read from a single sample in a study of T-cell memory formation after mild COVID-19. TCRdb reprocessed the 5' RACE reads via MiXCR and lists one record per CDR3 protein. The table has around 310,000 distinct CDR3 sequences, over 11% seen once. The sequencing input was PBMCs or a T cell subset sorted from them (not recorded which). The receptors here all came from a man younger than 35 who had mild COVID-19 (a few samples of this study predate the infection). Cell type and time point are not known. The CDR3 runs from the conserved cysteine through the conserved F or W. A D gene is named only where the DNA matches it firmly. For some rows the clone size is stated as once, few or many, or as a class when expanded; others skip it.

J	V	length	D	size	CDR3	DNA
TRBJ1-1	TRBV18	15	-	many	CASSTTGIGNTEAFF	TGTGCCAGCTCAACTACAGGGATCGGAAACACTGAAGCTTTCTTT
TRBJ2-2	TRBV4-1	14	-	few	CASSQEERTGELFF	TGCGCCAGCAGCCAAGAAGAGAGGACCGGGGAGCTGTTTTTT
TRBJ2-1	TRBV20-1	16	TRBD1	few	CSARALDRETYNEQFF	TGCAGTGCTAGAGCGTTGGACAGGGAGACCTACAATGAGCAGTTCTTC
TRBJ1-2	TRBV18	13	-	-	CASSPPEGYGYTF	TGTGCCAGCTCACCACCGGAGGGGTATGGCTACACCTTC
TRBJ1-5	TRBV11-3	15	-	few	CASIPRRGKNQPQHF	TGTGCCAGCATCCCCCGGAGGGGGAAAAATCAGCCCCAGCATTTT
TRBJ2-7	TRBV6-5	16	TRBD1	many	CASSPRQGVSSYEQYF	TGTGCCAGCAGCCCTAGACAGGGAGTAAGCTCCTACGAGCAGTACTTC
TRBJ1-5	TRBV20-1	14	-	-	CSASGEFSNQPQHF	TGCAGTGCTAGTGGAGAATTTAGCAATCAGCCCCAGCATTTT
TRBJ1-1	TRBV19	16	-	few	CASSTRERVGATEAFF	TGTGCCAGTAGTACGCGGGAGAGGGTCGGGGCCACTGAAGCTTTCTTT
TRBJ1-1	TRBV5-1	17	-	many	CASSLRGGGYSDTEAFF	TGCGCCAGCAGCTTGAGGGGAGGTGGGTACAGCGACACTGAAGCTTTCTTT
TRBJ2-7	TRBV6-1	15	-	-	CASRPYGGASYEQYF	TGTGCCAGCAGACCCTATGGGGGCGCATCCTACGAGCAGTACTTC
TRBJ2-3	TRBV4-1	14	-	few	CASSHGLFTDTQYF	TGCGCCAGCAGCCATGGCCTATTCACAGATACGCAGTATTTT
TRBJ2-1	TRBV5-4	13	-	few	CASSPRQNNEQFF	TGTGCCAGCAGCCCGCGACAGAACAATGAGCAGTTCTTC
TRBJ2-6	TRBV28	14	-	many	CASSLSSGANVLTF	TGTGCCAGCAGTTTGAGCTCTGGGGCCAACGTCCTGACTTTC
TRBJ2-2	TRBV27	15	-	-	CASSLEGVGPGELFF	TGTGCCAGCAGTTTAGAAGGTGTCGGTCCCGGGGAGCTGTTTTTT
TRBJ2-3	TRBV27	12	-	-	CASMGSTDTQYF	TGTGCCAGCATGGGGAGCACAGATACGCAGTATTTT
TRBJ2-4	TRBV7-2	20	TRBD1	many	CASSLATVLDMGQGRNIQYF	TGTGCCAGCAGCTTGGCTACCGTCCTAGATATGGGACAGGGGAGAAACATTCAGTACTTC
TRBJ2-4	TRBV6-2/TRBV6-3	14	TRBD1	few	CASSRGRGKNIQYF	TGTGCCAGCAGTAGGGGCAGGGGGAAAAACATTCAGTACTTC
TRBJ2-5	TRBV5-1	15	TRBD2	many	CASSLGASGGETQYF	TGCGCCAGCAGCTTGGGGGCTAGCGGAGGAGAGACCCAGTACTTC
TRBJ2-3	TRBV5-1	14	-	few	CASSLVEGPDTQYF	TGCGCCAGCAGCTTGGTTGAAGGACCAGATACGCAGTATTTT
TRBJ1-2	TRBV6-6	11	-	many	CASSYWPGYTF	TGTGCCAGCAGTTACTGGCCCGGCTACACCTTC
TRBJ2-6	TRBV7-2	16	-	many	CASSPTGGSGANVLTF	TGTGCCAGCAGCCCGACCGGGGGTTCAGGGGCCAACGTCCTGACTTTC
TRBJ1-1	TRBV7-2	15	-	-	CASSLLPISHTEAFF	TGTGCCAGCAGCTTACTCCCGATCTCGCACACTGAAGCTTTCTTT
TRBJ1-2	TRBV6-5	12	-	-	CASGDGVRVSAF	TGTGCCAGCGGCGACGGGGTCCGGGTTTCCGCCTTC
TRBJ2-1	TRBV5-1	14	-	many	CASSLDRLYNEQFF	TGCGCCAGCAGCTTGGACAGGCTGTACAATGAGCAGTTCTTC
TRBJ1-2	TRBV7-9	14	-	-	CASTLPRAEYGYTF	TGTGCCAGCACTTTACCCAGGGCGGAGTATGGCTACACCTTC
TRBJ1-1	TRBV12-3/TRBV12-4	11	-	many	CASSWGVEAFF	TGTGCCAGCAGCTGGGGGGTCGAAGCTTTCTTT
TRBJ2-2	TRBV5-1	15	-	-	CASSIGTTNTGELFF	TGCGCCAGCAGCATTGGGACAACGAACACCGGGGAGCTGTTTTTT
TRBJ2-1	TRBV9	15	-	-	CASSPEGRVYNEQFF	TGTGCCAGCAGTCCAGAGGGAAGGGTCTACAATGAGCAGTTCTTC
TRBJ1-5	TRBV18	16	-	few	CASSPEGRTGNQPQHF	TGTGCCAGCTCACCAGAGGGGCGGACGGGCAATCAGCCCCAGCATTTT
TRBJ1-4	TRBV20-1	13	-	-	CSASPPHNEKLFF	TGCAGTGCTAGCCCGCCTCATAATGAAAAACTGTTTTTT
TRBJ1-3	TRBV11-2	13	-	-	CATPSRSGNTIYF	TGTGCCACCCCCAGCCGCTCTGGAAACACCATATATTTT
TRBJ2-3	TRBV12-3/TRBV12-4	13	-	many	CASSFRGVGTQYF	TGTGCCAGCAGTTTCAGGGGGGTGGGTACGCAGTATTTT
TRBJ2-7	TRBV6-2/TRBV6-3	13	-	many	CASSYRWAYEQYF	TGTGCCAGCAGTTACAGGTGGGCCTACGAGCAGTACTTC
TRBJ2-2	TRBV20-1	16	TRBD1	few	CSARPGQGANTGELFF	TGCAGTGCTAGACCAGGACAGGGAGCGAACACCGGGGAGCTGTTTTTT
TRBJ2-5	TRBV20-1	12	-	few	CSARGARETQYF	TGCAGTGCTAGGGGGGCCCGAGAGACCCAGTACTTC
TRBJ2-2	TRBV12-3/TRBV12-4	15	TRBD1	-	CASRYGTVNTGELFF	TGTGCCAGCAGATACGGGACAGTCAACACCGGGGAGCTGTTTTTT
TRBJ2-3	TRBV10-3	17	TRBD2	few	CAISESVAGGMTDTQYF	TGTGCCATCAGTGAGTCAGTTGCGGGGGGAATGACAGATACGCAGTATTTT
TRBJ2-7	TRBV6-5	15	-	-	CASSRGSVGTYEQYF	TGTGCCAGCAGCCGAGGATCAGTAGGTACCTACGAGCAGTACTTC
TRBJ1-1	TRBV3-1	13	-	-	CASSWATNTEAFF	TGTGCCAGCAGCTGGGCAACAAACACTGAAGCTTTCTTT
TRBJ1-1	TRBV3-1	12	-	-	CASSQATREAFF	TGTGCCAGCAGCCAGGCGACCCGCGAAGCTTTCTTT
TRBJ1-2	TRBV4-1	14	-	few	CASTSVGGPYGYTF	TGCGCCAGCACCTCCGTCGGCGGGCCTTATGGCTACACCTTC
TRBJ2-5	TRBV6-6	16	-	-	CASSQWRAPEQETQYF	TGTGCCAGCAGTCAGTGGAGGGCCCCCGAGCAAGAGACCCAGTACTTC